The 31 T cell receptor beta chains listed next were all sequenced from one sample in a study of cytomegalovirus exposure and HLA in healthy donors. Sequencing was performed with immunoSEQ multiplex PCR; in TCRdb, only in-frame clones are kept and a portion is missing. The sample shows 250,000 to 400,000 clones, 88% of them seen only once. Sequenced material: PBMCs. The origin of the receptors is a man younger than 45 in good health and CMV-seronegative.

The chain has TRBV19 and TRBJ1-5; maybe TRBD1 (6 bases). This CDR3 is built from 17 residues. The germline V gene has CDR1 LNHDA and CDR2 SQIVND (reference sequence). V lost 4 bases to trimming and J lost 0 bases, with 16 bases between them. CDR3 region: CASSNPWGQLSNQPQHF. The CDR3 nucleotides are TGTGCCAGTAGTAATCCCTGGGGACAACTTAGCAATCAGCCCCAGCATTTT.

The gene calls are TRBV9 and TRBJ1-3; a possible D gene is TRBD1 (6 bases). V was cut by 4 bases and J by 0 bases, with 17 bases left in between. CDR3 length: 17 residues. Germline-derived CDR1 and CDR2 are SGDLS and YYNGEE. DNA of the CDR3: TGTGCCAGCAGCCTCAGAACTGGGACAAACTCTGGAAACACCATATATTTT. This gives the protein CASSLRTGTNSGNTIYF.

This chain uses TRBV7-7 with TRBJ2-1; 15 bases align to TRBD2. The junction had 10 bases not matched to a gene; V was cut back by 5 bases and J by 5 bases. The CDR3 is 18 amino acids. Germline V gene data show CDR1 as SSHAT and CDR2 as FNYEAQ (reference sequence). CDR3 nucleotide sequence: TGTGCCAGCAGCCAACGACCGGGACTAGCGGGGGGTAACAATGAGCAGTTCTTC. Protein: CASSQRPGLAGGNNEQFF.

The J gene is TRBJ1-5, the V gene TRBV6-6; D might be TRBD1 (6 bases). This CDR3 spans 15 amino acids. Trimming pared 0 bases from V and 5 bases from J, leaving 11 bases between. The germline V gene encodes CDR1 MNHNY and CDR2 SVGAGI (reference sequence). The CDR3 loop is CASSYSLDRDQPQHF. The CDR3 bases are TGTGCCAGCAGTTACTCGTTGGACAGAGATCAGCCCCAGCATTTT.

The J gene is TRBJ2-1, the V gene TRBV6-5; the match to TRBD2 covers 7 bases. The J segment lost 4 bases and the V segment lost 10 bases, leaving 13 bases of the junction unmatched. The germline gives CDR1 MNHEY, CDR2 SVGAGI. CDR3 length: 15 amino acids. The CDR3 spells CATRVGRDLYNEQFF. CDR3 nucleotides: TGTGCCACCCGGGTGGGGAGGGACCTTTACAATGAGCAGTTCTTC.

The CDR3 is CASARTGGDNSPLHF. For the CDR3, the DNA is TGTGCCAGCGCCCGGACAGGGGGAGATAATTCACCCCTCCACTTT. This sequence joins TRBV6-4 and TRBJ1-6, with 10 bases identical to TRBD1. This CDR3 has 15 residues. Per germline, CDR1 MRHNA and CDR2 SNTAGT. V shed 8 bases, J shed 5 bases, and the junction held 6 bases outside the gene matches.

This sequence joins TRBV19 and TRBJ2-7; 13 nucleotides align to TRBD2. CDR1 is LNHDA and CDR2 is SQIVND in the germline V gene (reference sequence). This CDR3 contains 17 residues. The J segment lost 3 bases and the V segment lost 1 base, leaving 6 bases of the junction unmatched. CDR3 sequence (DNA): TGTGCCAGTAGTATAGCACCGGGACTAGCGGGACACTACGAGCAGTACTTC. Its protein product is CASSIAPGLAGHYEQYF.

The chain couples TRBV29-1 to TRBJ1-1; no definite D call. The germline gives CDR1 SQVTM, CDR2 ANQGSEA. The CDR3 length is 13 residues. V was pared by 6 bases and J by 0 bases, with 11 bases between. Written as DNA, the CDR3 is TGCAGCGTACCCCCTACGGTGAACACTGAAGCTTTCTTT. It yields the protein CSVPPTVNTEAFF.

This chain uses TRBV15 with TRBJ2-5, with TRBD2 matching 9 bases. Germline lookup yields CDR1 LNHNV and CDR2 YYDKDF (reference sequence). Germline trimming cut 0 bases from V and 4 bases from J; bases unmatched to any gene: 9. CDR3 length: 17 amino acids. The CDR3 protein is CATSRDSLAGLSETQYF. The CDR3 DNA reads TGTGCCACCAGCAGAGATAGCCTAGCGGGGCTCTCAGAGACCCAGTACTTC.

Only a few counts were recorded for this clone. This sequence joins TRBV5-1 and TRBJ2-1, with TRBD2 as a possible D gene (5 bases). The germline V gene encodes CDR1 SGHRS and CDR2 YFSETQ. This CDR3 has 16 residues. Trimming left V 0 bases short and J 4 bases short, with 14 bases between. The CDR3 DNA follows: TGCGCCAGCAGCTTGGGTACGGGGAACCCATACAATGAGCAGTTCTTC. Its protein product is CASSLGTGNPYNEQFF.

The chain combines TRBV4-1 with TRBJ1-1, with unresolved D. This CDR3 has 13 amino acids. Deletions cut 4 bases from V and 5 bases from J, with 11 bases between. CDR1 is MGHRA and CDR2 is YSYEKL in the germline V gene. The CDR3 region is CASSLLRGTEAFF. In nucleotides, the CDR3 is TGCGCCAGCAGCCTGCTCCGAGGGACTGAAGCTTTCTTT.

This clone was picked up a small number of times. The chain combines TRBV4-3 with TRBJ1-6, with no clear D. The CDR3 has 15 residues. CDR1 and CDR2 from the germline V gene are LGHNA and YSLEER. V was pared by 2 bases and J by 7 bases, with 12 bases between. Here the CDR3 reads CASSQYSRGNSPLHF. The CDR3 region has the DNA TGCGCCAGCAGCCAATACAGTCGCGGGAATTCACCCCTCCACTTT.

The V gene is TRBV28, the J gene TRBJ2-7; tentatively, D is TRBD1 (5 bases). Germline CDR1 reads MDHEN; CDR2 reads SYDVKM. V lost 1 base to trimming and J lost 3 bases, with 13 bases between them. The CDR3 is made up of 15 amino acids. The DNA of the CDR3 is TGTGCCAGCAGTTTATATGGACGAGACAGCTACGAGCAGTACTTC. Protein sequence: CASSLYGRDSYEQYF.

CDR3 in amino acids: CASSLGEPGLQYF. The CDR3 DNA sequence: TGTGCCAGCAGCTTGGGTGAGCCCGGTCTTCAGTACTTC. The chain links TRBV5-5 to TRBJ2-4; unclear D gene. The V end was cut by 0 bases, the J end by 11 bases, with 12 bases between. The CDR3 length is 13 residues. CDR1 and CDR2 from the germline V gene are SGHKS and YYEKEE (reference sequence).

The chain carries TRBV2 and TRBJ1-3; 9 bases align to TRBD1. This CDR3 region has 21 residues. Trimming took 5 bases from V and 1 from J; bases not matched to a gene: 21. The germline V gene encodes CDR1 SNHLY and CDR2 FYNNEI. CDR3 bases: TGTGCCAGCAGTTCGATCCTAGCCGGGACAGGGCCCATACGGTCTGGAAACACCATATATTTT. Protein product: CASSSILAGTGPIRSGNTIYF.

The genes are TRBV4-2 and TRBJ2-1; 9 bases are a match to TRBD2. The CDR3 totals 16 residues. Per germline, CDR1 LGHNA and CDR2 YNFKEQ. J gave up 7 bases and V 4 bases, and 11 bases lay outside the gene matches. In nucleotides, the CDR3 is TGTGCCAGCAGCCTAGGGCTACTAGCGGGTAGTAATGAGCAGTTCTTC. Translation gives CASSLGLLAGSNEQFF.

J is TRBJ1-2 and V is TRBV6-6; a weak D match, TRBD1 (6 bases). The length of the CDR3 is 15 residues. V gave up 3 bases and J gave up 6 bases, with 17 bases separating them. Germline V CDR1 and CDR2: MNHNY, SVGAGI (reference sequence). CDR3 protein: CASSYFPGEYDGYTF. The CDR3, as DNA: TGTGCCAGCAGTTATTTTCCAGGGGAGTACGATGGCTACACCTTC.

The chain carries TRBV4-3 and TRBJ2-1, with D perhaps TRBD2 (6 bases). The CDR3 consists of 13 residues. Trimming pared 1 base from V and 12 bases from J, leaving 13 bases between. Germline values: CDR1 LGHNA, CDR2 YSLEER. The CDR3 sequence: CASSQAGGAGQFF. The CDR3 nucleotides are TGCGCCAGCAGCCAAGCGGGCGGGGCTGGGCAGTTCTTC.

The V gene is TRBV18, the J gene TRBJ2-6, with 7 positions matching TRBD1. With 1 base clipped from V and 2 bases from J, the junction kept 5 bases outside the gene matches. The length of the CDR3 is 17 residues. Germline-derived CDR1 and CDR2 are KGHSH and LQKENI. As DNA, the CDR3 is TGTGCCAGCTCACCACAACCGACAGGGACTGGGGCCAACGTCCTGACTTTC. Translated: CASSPQPTGTGANVLTF.

This sequence joins TRBV5-6 and TRBJ1-1, with 8 bases fitting TRBD1. Germline V gene data show CDR1 as SGHDT and CDR2 as YYEEEE. This CDR3 has 15 residues. V was pared by 4 bases and J by 1 base, with 6 bases of the junction left unmatched. The CDR3 nucleotides are TGTGCCAGCAGCCAGTATGACAGGGGGAACACTGAAGCTTTCTTT. This codes for CASSQYDRGNTEAFF.

The sample holds one count of this clone. The chain carries TRBV5-6 and TRBJ2-7; 7 positions agree with TRBD1. Germline CDR1 and CDR2: SGHDT and YYEEEE. V gave up 5 bases and J gave up 2 bases; unmatched junction bases: 10. The CDR3 has 15 residues. CDR3 loop: CASRGDRAYPYEQYF. CDR3 nucleotide sequence: TGTGCCAGCAGAGGAGACAGGGCCTATCCCTACGAGCAGTACTTC.

This clone was seen a handful of times. The J gene is TRBJ2-1, the V gene TRBV6-1; D uncertain. The germline V gene encodes CDR1 MNHNS and CDR2 SASEGT. This CDR3 contains 14 residues. The germline V and J ends were trimmed by 1 base and 3 bases, with 7 bases remaining between them. CDR3 sequence (DNA): TGTGCCAGCAGTGAAGTTCAGGACTACAATGAGCAGTTCTTC. It is translated as CASSEVQDYNEQFF.

The rearrangement joins TRBV19 to TRBJ1-2; D is perhaps TRBD1 (5 bases). Trimming shortened V by 6 bases and J by 7 bases, and 18 bases separated the two germline ends. The CDR3 contains 14 residues. The germline CDR1 and CDR2 sequences are LNHDA and SQIVND (reference sequence). The CDR3 protein is CASSPAGRAGGYTF. The CDR3 DNA reads TGTGCCAGTAGCCCAGCGGGACGAGCTGGTGGCTACACCTTC.

This clone was detected only a few times. The gene calls are TRBV2 and TRBJ2-3, with unresolved D. The V gene lost 7 bases and the J gene lost 2 bases, with 7 bases spanning the gap. The CDR3 is 12 amino acids. Looked up from germline, CDR1 is SNHLY and CDR2 is FYNNEI. The CDR3 DNA reads as TGTGCCAGCACACCTACCACAGATACGCAGTATTTT. Translating gives CASTPTTDTQYF. The whole variable domain, filled in from reference TRBV2 and TRBJ2-3, reads EPEVTQTPSHQVTQMGQEVILRCVPISNHLYFYWYRQILGQKVEFLVSFYNNEISEKSEIFDDQFSVERPDGSNFTLKIRSTKLEDSAMYFCASTPTTDTQYFGPGTRLTVL.

The chain carries TRBV4-3 and TRBJ1-4; TRBD1 matches 7 bases. V shed 1 base and J 3 bases; nucleotides not matched to a gene: 2. Germline-derived CDR1 and CDR2 are LGHNA and YSLEER. CDR3 length: 15 amino acids. The CDR3 region has the DNA TGCGCCAGCAGCCAAGGACAGGGCGCTAATGAAAAACTGTTTTTT. Translation: CASSQGQGANEKLFF.

CDR3 sequence: CASRAETGGNNYGYTF. Written as DNA, the CDR3 is TGCGCCAGCAGAGCCGAGACAGGGGGAAATAACTATGGCTACACCTTC. This chain connects TRBV5-1 to TRBJ1-2; 9 bases fit TRBD1. V was clipped by 5 bases and J by 1 base; unmatched bases: 9. The germline CDR1 and CDR2 sequences are SGHRS and YFSETQ. The CDR3 sequence is 16 residues long.

V usage is TRBV7-8 and J usage is TRBJ1-6; TRBD1 might be the D (6 bases). The CDR3 length is 18 residues. Germline CDR1 reads SGHVS; CDR2 reads FQNEAQ. Trimming took 1 base from V and 10 from J, leaving 23 bases between them. As DNA, the CDR3 is TGTGCCAGCAGCTTAGAAGGATTGTATGGCAGGGGCTACTCACCCCTCCACTTT. Encoded protein: CASSLEGLYGRGYSPLHF.

The chain links TRBV4-3 to TRBJ1-2; a weak D match, TRBD1 (6 bases). Germline V gene lookup returns CDR1 LGHNA and CDR2 YSLEER. The CDR3 length is 14 residues. V was cut by 3 bases and J by 4 bases, with 12 bases left in between. The CDR3 loop reads CASSQTGSGYGYTF. The DNA of the CDR3 is TGCGCCAGCAGCCAGACAGGATCGGGCTATGGCTACACCTTC.

V and J are TRBV4-2 and TRBJ2-1, with D possibly being TRBD2 (7 bases). Germline V gene data show CDR1 as LGHNA and CDR2 as YNFKEQ. Deletions cut 0 bases from V and 4 bases from J, with 13 bases between. The CDR3 totals 16 residues. The CDR3 bases are TGTGCCAGCAGCCAAGAGGGGGGGGCCTTATACAATGAGCAGTTCTTC. Residues: CASSQEGGALYNEQFF.

This chain uses TRBV19 with TRBJ1-5, with a weak D call TRBD1 (5 bases). V gave up 2 bases and J gave up 6 bases, with 11 bases separating them. The CDR3 has 14 residues. Germline V gene sequence: CDR1 LNHDA, CDR2 SQIVND (reference sequence). DNA for the CDR3: TGTGCCAGTAGTATATTGACCGGGGGTCAGCCCCAGCATTTT. Translation: CASSILTGGQPQHF.

The chain has TRBV5-6 and TRBJ2-6, with 8 bases fitting TRBD1. Germline CDR1 SGHDT, CDR2 YYEEEE. This CDR3 is built from 17 residues. V trimming: 3 bases; J trimming: 0 bases; junction bases outside the gene matches: 5. The CDR3 loop reads CASSWGQAHSGANVLTF. The CDR3 region has the DNA TGTGCCAGCAGCTGGGGACAGGCGCACTCTGGGGCCAACGTCCTGACTTTC.